Described below is a single T cell receptor (beta chain) sequence and its context. Its specificity is not known. These data are taken from a study of Graves' ophthalmopathy and Graves' hyperthyroidism. Study observations and caveats: Sensitivity of about 91% and specificity of around 80% were achieved when a 13-signature model separated ophthalmopathy from stable hyperthyroidism.

The authors amplified TCR beta CDR3 regions from RNA transcripts. HTBI-primed first-round RT-PCR preceded second-round multiplex PCR. MiXCR, run by TCRdb on the multiplex PCR reads, gives a single entry per CDR3 protein. This sample has 650,000 to 800,000 distinct CDR3 sequences, with about two fifths found just once. This CDR3 is built from 18 residues. The germline gives CDR1 SQVTM, CDR2 ANQGSEA. Germline trimming cut 3 bases from V and 0 bases from J; bases unmatched to any gene: 15. The TCR sequence derives from an adult man with Graves' ophthalmopathy. The source material was peripheral blood. This chain connects TRBV29-1 to TRBJ2-7; 9 bases fit TRBD1. CDR3 loop: CSVEGGLGQGHSSYEQYF. The CDR3 DNA reads TGCAGCGTTGAGGGAGGGCTTGGACAGGGGCACAGCTCCTACGAGCAGTACTTC.